This TCR beta chain was observed in a study of post-analysis software for immune sequencing data. Study-wide points: Patients carried a handful of TRBV segments more frequently than controls did, and TRBV5-6, TRBV5-1 and TRBV20-1 were among them. Normalized Chao1 diversity was significantly lower in multiple sclerosis patients than in controls.

The CDR3 has 16 residues. V lost 8 bases and J 0 bases, leaving 16 bases between the germline ends. Germline values: CDR1 SNHLY, CDR2 FYNNEI. Unique molecular identifiers featured in each of the TCR beta cDNA libraries. One entry per CDR3 protein results from TCRdb running MiXCR on the PCR reads. The sample consists of hundreds of thousands of distinct CDR3 sequences, 25% to 30% of them appearing once. There are a few counts of this clonotype. Its antigen is unknown. Material for sequencing was blood. The gene calls are TRBV2 and TRBJ2-2; D may be TRBD1 or TRBD2 (5 bases each). The sequence was obtained from a girl between 5 and 17 years old with multiple sclerosis. The chain's CDR3 is CASGTRGGANTGELFF. The CDR3 DNA reads TGTGCCAGCGGGACGAGGGGCGGCGCGAACACCGGGGAGCTGTTTTTT.